This T cell receptor (beta chain) is from a study of T-cell reconstitution after alpha-beta-depleted transplantation in children. General study findings and limits: Several hundred rapidly expanded clones from non-depleted graft cells reportedly supplied alpha-beta T cells about two months post-transplant. Recipient T cells and thymic progenitors that survived were the source of the high TCRbeta diversity seen at day 60 in some patients. Hyperexpanded clones declined; after one year, newly produced T cells mostly supplied diversity.

Germline V gives CDR1 SQVTM, CDR2 ANQGSEA. The CDR3 covers 13 residues. With 4 bases removed from V and 5 bases from J, the gap between germline ends came to 14 bases. Unique molecular identifiers were built into the TCRbeta library. TCRdb re-derived calls from the PCR reads in MiXCR, one entry per CDR3 protein. This repertoire shows around 700,000 distinct CDR3 sequences, around 14% found once; its top ten account for 0.79%. This clonotype was recorded many times. The antigen is unknown. This clonotype was sampled from a girl aged 2-10 years with congenital amegakaryocytic thrombocytopenia, due to receive a stem cell transplant. Sequenced here: PBMCs, sampled before TCRalphabeta/CD19-depleted stem cell transplant. The rearrangement links TRBV29-1 to TRBJ2-5, with D possibly being TRBD2 (5 bases). Written as DNA, the CDR3 is TGCAGCGTTGGAGATTTGGGAGTGGAGACCCAGTACTTC. Amino acid sequence: CSVGDLGVETQYF.